The clone carrying this T cell receptor (beta chain) was seen just once. Its antigen is not known. The data belong to a study of T cells in localized non-small cell lung cancer. General observations from the study: Uninvolved adjacent lung showed higher T cell clonality than tumor. A median around 55 of the top 100 tumor clones appeared in adjacent lung. Without multi-region sequencing, intratumor heterogeneity could not be excluded. Higher blood T cell density tracked longer overall survival.

Trimming took 1 base from V and 3 from J, leaving 10 bases between them. Germline assignment: CDR1 SGHRS and CDR2 YFSETQ. This CDR3 comprises 14 residues. Profiled with immunoSEQ multiplex PCR; TCRdb holds only in-frame clones, not every one. The sample holds about 27,000 clones, around 83% seen once. The material was peripheral blood, obtained before any cancer treatment. This chain uses TRBV5-1 with TRBJ1-1; D ambiguous. The clonotype comes from a woman aged 40-75 years with stage I lung adenocarcinoma. Here the CDR3 reads CASSLSQVHTEAFF. The DNA of the CDR3 is TGCGCCAGCAGCTTGAGTCAGGTGCACACTGAAGCTTTCTTT.